These 6 T cell receptor beta chains share one sample of origin, sequenced in a study of cytomegalovirus exposure and HLA in healthy donors (dated by TCRdb to 2016 to 2017). Libraries were made using the immunoSEQ multiplex PCR assay. For the multiplex PCR, a mixture combining 60 forward primers for TCR Vbeta segments and 13 reverse primers for TCR Jbeta segments was used. This is the immuneACCESS table as TCRdb keeps it, with only in-frame sequences that have V and J called. A part of the clones is gone; compared with another copy, unresolved V genes explain less than half, and the rest is unexplained. This specimen's table enumerates 40,000 to 50,000 clones. More than 1.5% of the sample is in the top ten clones. Sequenced material: PBMCs. Source of these receptors: a woman aged 30 to 39 in good health and CMV-seronegative.

This chain connects TRBV10-3 to TRBJ2-7; 11 bases match TRBD1. Germline CDR1 is ENHRY and CDR2 is SYGVKD. The CDR3 has 14 amino acids. J was trimmed by 5 bases and V by 6 bases; bases with no gene match: 6. The CDR3 nucleotides are TGTGCCATCAGATCGGACAGGGGGCCAGACGAGCAGTACTTC. It codes for CAIRSDRGPDEQYF.

The chain employs TRBV7-2 and TRBJ2-1; weak D call: TRBD2 (7 bases). V was pared by 1 base and J by 1 base, with 8 bases between. The CDR3 contains 15 residues. Germline CDR1 SGHTA, CDR2 FQGNSA. CDR3 residues: CASSLEGGSYNEQFF. DNA of the CDR3: TGTGCCAGCAGCTTAGAGGGGGGGTCCTACAATGAGCAGTTCTTC. Looking up the rest from reference TRBV7-2 and TRBJ2-1 gives the full variable domain: GAGVSQSPSNKVTEKGKDVELRCDPISGHTALYWYRQSLGQGLEFLIYFQGNSAPDKSGLPSDRFSAERTGGSVSTLTIQRTQQEDSAVYLCASSLEGGSYNEQFFGPGTRLTVL.

The J gene is TRBJ2-1, the V gene TRBV5-1; 7 nucleotides agree with TRBD2. The V and J ends lost 4 bases and 3 bases, in that order; junction bases with no gene match: 10. The germline CDR1 and CDR2 sequences are SGHRS and YFSETQ. The CDR3 loop spans 16 amino acids. CDR3 in DNA: TGCGCCAGCAGCGATAACAGCGGGATCATCTACAATGAGCAGTTCTTC. Translating it yields CASSDNSGIIYNEQFF. The full variable domain, completed using reference TRBV5-1 and TRBJ2-1, is KAGVTQTPRYLIKTRGQQVTLSCSPISGHRSVSWYQQTPGQGLQFLFEYFSETQRNKGNFPGRFSGRQFSNSRSEMNVSTLELGDSALYLCASSDNSGIIYNEQFFGPGTRLTVL.

As DNA, the CDR3 is TGTGCCAGCAGTTCATTCCATCGGGACAGGGGCTCCTACGAGCAGTACTTC. This sequence encodes CASSSFHRDRGSYEQYF. The gene calls are TRBV28 and TRBJ2-7; 10 positions match TRBD1. The CDR3 has 17 residues. From germline, CDR1 is MDHEN and CDR2 SYDVKM. Trimming cost V 4 bases and J 0 bases; bases outside gene matches: 9.

The chain joins TRBV5-1 to TRBJ2-5; D is undetermined. In germline, CDR1 is SGHRS, CDR2 YFSETQ. This CDR3 is built from 13 residues. V was trimmed by 2 bases and J by 2 bases, leaving 7 bases between them. The CDR3 spells CASSFRLQETQYF. The CDR3 DNA follows: TGCGCCAGCAGCTTCAGGCTGCAAGAGACCCAGTACTTC.

The genes are TRBV9 and TRBJ2-1, with D possibly TRBD2 on 6 matching bases. The ends were cut back, 0 bases at V and 5 bases at J, with 15 bases in the middle. Germline CDR1 is SGDLS and CDR2 is YYNGEE. The CDR3 is made up of 16 amino acids. The CDR3 sequence is CASSVGGVGGDNEQFF. In DNA form, the CDR3 reads TGTGCCAGCAGCGTAGGTGGGGTGGGAGGTGACAATGAGCAGTTCTTC.